This TCR beta chain was captured by sequencing in a study of T cells after yellow fever vaccination. TCRdb redid the calling of the 5' RACE reads with MiXCR, one entry per CDR3 protein. The sample includes approximately 120,000 distinct CDR3 sequences, around 7.7% of them seen just once. This CDR3 is 17 amino acids long. CDR1 is SGHNT, CDR2 YYREEE, per germline (reference sequence). The V gene lost 0 bases and the J gene lost 5 bases, with 18 bases spanning the gap. With regard to this clonotype: A read error may be the cause here, since a much bigger clone is one base away.

This clonotype was obtained from a young man who received the YFV17D yellow fever vaccine. This specimen consisted of CD4+ T cells sorted from PBMCs, obtained more than 8 days after the first yellow fever vaccination. This sequence joins TRBV5-4 and TRBJ2-1, with D hard to call. The CDR3 coding sequence is TGTGCCAGCAGCTTGGGAAAATGGGTGCGAATACACAATGAGCAGTTCTTC. Its translation: CASSLGKWVRIHNEQFF.